These 17 T cell receptor beta chains share one sample of origin, sequenced in a study of T cell clonality in common variable immunodeficiency. Clones were sequenced by immunoSEQ multiplex PCR, and TCRdb holds only the in-frame ones, with some missing. The repertoire has just over 25,000 clones, none seen only once; the ten largest take approximately 24%. Which antigens these TCRs recognize remains unknown. Whole-study findings and limits: In common variable immunodeficiency, TCR beta chains reportedly carried fewer deletions and N-nucleotide insertions.

The material sequenced was peripheral blood mononuclear cells. These receptors all stem from a human donor with common variable immunodeficiency.

This clone turned up a few times. Partial CDR3 DNA: TGTGCCTCCCTCGGACAGTTTGGGCACGAG. Translation gives CASLGQFGHE. The CDR3 in its entirety is CASLGQFGHEQYF. The chain recombines TRBV7-9 with TRBJ2-7; possibly TRBD1 for D (6 bases). The missing CDR3 end, 3 residues past where the read stops, is filled in from the germline J gene. The CDR3 is made up of 13 amino acids. Trimming shortened V by 11 bases and J by 5 bases, and 19 bases separated the two germline ends. Germline V gene sequence: CDR1 SEHNR, CDR2 FQNEAQ (reference sequence).

This clone was observed at least ten times. With the read ending 3 residues before the CDR3 end, the germline J gene is used to fill in that end. This chain joins TRBV5-1 and TRBJ1-2, with D perhaps TRBD1 (5 bases). This CDR3 has 13 amino acids. Trimming removed 6 bases at V and 4 bases at J, with 13 bases between. CDR1 is SGHRS and CDR2 is YFSETQ in the germline V gene. The CDR3 bases that were read are TGCGCCAGCACGACAGCCTCGGGCTATGGC. Translated, it gives CASTTASGYG. The full-length CDR3 reads as CASTTASGYGYTF.

Partial CDR3 DNA: TGTGCCAGCCACCTTTCGACAGGCTCCTACAATGAG. Translated, it gives CASHLSTGSYNE. The whole CDR3 protein is CASHLSTGSYNEQFF. The J gene is TRBJ2-1, the V gene TRBV5-4; possibly TRBD1 for D (6 bases). The CDR3 is cut off 3 residues early in the read; its end comes from the germline J gene. Deletions cut 7 bases from V and 0 bases from J, with 14 bases between. CDR1 is SGHNT, CDR2 YYREEE, per germline (reference sequence). The CDR3 length is 15 residues.

This clone has ten or more counts. The read finishes 3 residues shy of the CDR3 end, and the germline J gene is used to complete it. This chain connects TRBV19 to TRBJ2-3; 8 bases line up with TRBD1. Germline V gene data show CDR1 as LNHDA and CDR2 as SQIVND (reference sequence). V lost 5 bases to trimming and J lost 2 bases; unmatched junction nucleotides: 6. The CDR3 is made up of 15 amino acids. The DNA read from the CDR3 is TGTGCCAGTAGTGTCCGGGACAGGTTCACAGATACG. As protein: CASSVRDRFTDT. In full, the CDR3 reads CASSVRDRFTDTQYF. Filled out from reference TRBV19 and TRBJ2-3, the complete variable domain reads DGGITQSPKYLFRKEGQNVTLSCEQNLNHDAMYWYRQDPGQGLRLIYYSQIVNDFQKGDIAEGYSVSREKKESFPLTVTSAQKNPTAFYLCASSVRDRFTDTQYFGPGTRLTVL.

This clone was seen many times. The read is 3 residues too short to cover the CDR3 end, so that end is filled in from the germline J gene. The chain recombines TRBV20-1 with TRBJ2-3; 10 bases fit TRBD2. With V trimmed by 5 bases and J by 2 bases, 16 bases remained unmatched. The length of the CDR3 is 18 residues. Germline V gene data show CDR1 as DFQATT and CDR2 as SNEGSKA (reference sequence). The CDR3 loop reads CSAPQSTSGVFFTDTQYF. The DNA read from the CDR3 is TGCAGTGCTCCGCAAAGCACTAGCGGGGTCTTTTTCACAGATACG.

This clone was picked up a small number of times. The CDR3 end is not reached by the read, which stops 3 residues before it; the germline J gene fills it in. J is TRBJ1-6 and V is TRBV6-1, with D possibly being TRBD1 (5 bases). CDR1 and CDR2 from the germline V gene are MNHNS and SASEGT. Trimming removed 2 bases from V and 10 bases from J, with 18 bases in between. This CDR3 comprises 16 residues. CDR3 DNA, as far as it was read: TGTGCCAGCAGTGAACACCTCGGCAGGGCAAAGTCACCC. Amino acid sequence: CASSEHLGRAKSP. The whole CDR3 sequence is CASSEHLGRAKSPLHF.

This clone was seen repeatedly, ten times or more. The read falls 3 residues short of the CDR3 end, and the missing part is taken from the germline J gene. V usage is TRBV30 and J usage is TRBJ2-2; tentative D call: TRBD1 (5 bases). The CDR3 is made up of 14 amino acids. V dropped 7 bases and J dropped 2 bases, with 14 bases sitting between them. Germline values: CDR1 GTSNPN, CDR2 SVGIG (reference sequence). This CDR3 is CASHRQTNTGELFF. CDR3 DNA (partial): TGTGCCTCCCACCGACAGACAAACACCGGGGAG.

For this clone: The read gets to within 3 residues of the CDR3 end, and the germline J gene fills in the rest. This chain connects TRBV30 to TRBJ2-2; TRBD1 agrees at 7 bases. Germline V CDR1 and CDR2: GTSNPN, SVGIG (reference sequence). Germline trimming cut 1 base from V and 1 base from J; bases unmatched to any gene: 12. The CDR3 has 18 residues. The sequenced CDR3 bases are TGTGCCTGGAGTGGGGTGCTTGAAAACAGGGGGAACACCGGGGAG. It codes for CAWSGVLENRGNTGE. The whole CDR3 sequence is CAWSGVLENRGNTGELFF.

This clone was detected ten times or more. From the germline J gene comes the end of the CDR3, since the read stops 3 residues before it. This chain links TRBV5-4 with TRBJ2-5; TRBD1 is a possible D gene (6 bases). The CDR3 extends over 13 amino acids. Germline loops: CDR1 SGHNT, CDR2 YYREEE (reference sequence). V gave up 4 bases and J gave up 4 bases, with 11 bases separating them. This CDR3 reads CASSPPQGETQYF. The DNA read from the CDR3 is TGTGCCAGCAGCCCGCCACAGGGAGAGACC.

There are many counts of this clone. The observed sequence ends 3 residues before the CDR3 terminus, with the missing tail filled in from the germline J gene. The chain links TRBV20-1 to TRBJ2-1; 12 nucleotides agree with TRBD2. The CDR3 contains 21 residues. CDR1 and CDR2 from the germline V gene are DFQATT and SNEGSKA (reference sequence). The V segment lost 1 base and the J segment 0 bases; nucleotides outside the gene matches: 16. CDR3 bases read: TGCAGTGCTAGAGCCCACCCGGGAGCTAGCGGGAGGGTTCTCTCCTACAATGAG. This codes for CSARAHPGASGRVLSYNE. In full, the CDR3 is CSARAHPGASGRVLSYNEQFF.

This clone was picked up many times. The read halts 3 residues ahead of the CDR3 end, with the missing end drawn from the germline J gene. The chain employs TRBV30 and TRBJ2-3; TRBD1 agrees at 8 bases. J lost 3 bases, V lost 2 bases, and 7 bases had no gene match. The length of the CDR3 is 15 residues. CDR1 and CDR2 (germline): GTSNPN, SVGIG (reference sequence). CDR3 residues: CAWSHSGGWTDTQYF. Incomplete CDR3 DNA: TGTGCCTGGAGTCACTCAGGGGGCTGGACAGATACG.

This clone was recorded many times. The read ends 3 residues before the CDR3 terminus; that terminus is restored from the germline J gene. The chain combines TRBV4-2 with TRBJ2-1, with D maybe TRBD2 (6 bases). Looked up from germline, CDR1 is LGHNA and CDR2 is YNFKEQ. V lost 4 bases, J lost 1 base, and 11 bases lay in between. The CDR3 covers 15 residues. CDR3 bases read: TGTGCCAGCAGCCCCACGACTAGATCCTACAATGAG. Protein: CASSPTTRSYNE. The entire CDR3 is CASSPTTRSYNEQFF.

In this sample, this clone turned up many times. The read comes to an end 3 residues before the CDR3 does, leaving the germline J gene to fill in the end. The chain recombines TRBV7-3 with TRBJ2-5; TRBD2 is a possible D gene (7 bases). V dropped 1 base and J dropped 2 bases, with 14 bases sitting between them. The germline V gene has CDR1 SGHTA and CDR2 FQGTGA. The CDR3 totals 16 residues. The part of the CDR3 DNA that was read is TGTGCCAGCAGCTTAAGGGCGGGGGCTGGGCAAGAGACC. It specifies CASSLRAGAGQET. The complete CDR3 reads CASSLRAGAGQETQYF.

This clone appeared many times. The read falls 3 residues short of the CDR3 end, and the missing part is taken from the germline J gene. This rearrangement joins TRBV18 to TRBJ2-1; 10 bases agree with TRBD2. Germline-derived CDR1 and CDR2 are KGHSH and LQKENI. With 4 bases clipped from V and 3 bases from J, the junction kept 6 bases outside the gene matches. The CDR3 has 16 amino acids. CDR3 amino acids: CASSRPGLADYNEQFF. The CDR3 DNA, read in part, is TGTGCCAGCTCACGACCCGGACTAGCGGACTACAATGAG.

This clone was detected ten times or more. The read finishes 3 residues shy of the CDR3 end, and the germline J gene is used to complete it. This chain connects TRBV5-1 to TRBJ2-5, with D tentatively TRBD2 (6 bases). V was pared by 0 bases and J by 2 bases, with 17 bases between. The CDR3 spans 17 residues. Germline V gene lookup returns CDR1 SGHRS and CDR2 YFSETQ. The covered CDR3 bases are TGCGCCAGCAGCTTGGTGGGGGGAGCCAACATACAAGAGACC. Amino acid sequence: CASSLVGGANIQET. The CDR3 reads in full as CASSLVGGANIQETQYF.

This clone was detected many times. With the read ending 3 residues before the CDR3 end, the germline J gene is used to fill in that end. The genes are TRBV7-3 and TRBJ2-1; TRBD2 aligns across 10 bases. The CDR3 has 16 residues. After removal of 4 bases from V and 2 bases from J, the junction contained 5 bases not matched to a gene. Germline loops: CDR1 SGHTA, CDR2 FQGTGA. The CDR3 DNA, read in part, is TGTGCCAGCAGCTCCGCTAGCGGGAGCCCCTACAATGAG. It yields the protein CASSSASGSPYNE. In full, the CDR3 reads CASSSASGSPYNEQFF.

The sample holds many counts of this clone. The CDR3 end falls 3 residues outside the read, so it is completed with the germline J gene. The genes are TRBV29-1 and TRBJ2-7, with 8 bases that match TRBD2. The V gene's germline CDR1 is SQVTM and CDR2 ANQGSEA. V was pared by 4 bases and J by 6 bases, with 5 bases of the junction left unmatched. CDR3 length: 12 amino acids. The DNA read from the CDR3 is TGCAGCGTTGCCGGGACTAGGTTCGAG. Its translation is CSVAGTRFE. In full, the CDR3 is CSVAGTRFEQYF.